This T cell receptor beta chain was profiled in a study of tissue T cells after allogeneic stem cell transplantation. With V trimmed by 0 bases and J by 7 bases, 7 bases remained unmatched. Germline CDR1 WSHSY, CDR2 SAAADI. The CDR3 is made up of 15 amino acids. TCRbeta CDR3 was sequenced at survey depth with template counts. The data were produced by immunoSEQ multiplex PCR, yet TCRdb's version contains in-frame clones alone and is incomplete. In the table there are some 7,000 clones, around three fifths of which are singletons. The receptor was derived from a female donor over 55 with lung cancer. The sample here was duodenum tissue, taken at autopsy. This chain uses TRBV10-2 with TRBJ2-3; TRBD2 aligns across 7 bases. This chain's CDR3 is CASSESGGRAYTQYF. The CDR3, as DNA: TGCGCCAGCAGTGAGTCGGGGGGGAGGGCTTATACGCAGTATTTT.